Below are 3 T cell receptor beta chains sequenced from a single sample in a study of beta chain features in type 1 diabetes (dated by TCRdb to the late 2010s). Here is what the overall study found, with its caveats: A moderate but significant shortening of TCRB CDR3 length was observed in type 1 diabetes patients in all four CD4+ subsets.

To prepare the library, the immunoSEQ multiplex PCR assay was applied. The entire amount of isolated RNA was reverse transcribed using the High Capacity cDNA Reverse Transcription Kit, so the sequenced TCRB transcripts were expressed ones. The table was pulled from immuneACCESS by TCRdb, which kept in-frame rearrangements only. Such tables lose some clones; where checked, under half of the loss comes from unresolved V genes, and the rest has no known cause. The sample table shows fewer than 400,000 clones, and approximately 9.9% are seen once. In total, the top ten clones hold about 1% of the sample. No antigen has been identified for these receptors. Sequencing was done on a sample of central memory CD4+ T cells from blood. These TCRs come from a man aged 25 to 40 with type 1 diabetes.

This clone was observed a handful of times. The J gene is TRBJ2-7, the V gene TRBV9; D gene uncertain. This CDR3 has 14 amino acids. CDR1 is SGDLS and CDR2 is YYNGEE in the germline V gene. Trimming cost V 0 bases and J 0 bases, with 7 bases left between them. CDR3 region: CASSVEGGSYEQYF. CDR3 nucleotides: TGTGCCAGCAGCGTAGAGGGCGGCTCCTACGAGCAGTACTTC.

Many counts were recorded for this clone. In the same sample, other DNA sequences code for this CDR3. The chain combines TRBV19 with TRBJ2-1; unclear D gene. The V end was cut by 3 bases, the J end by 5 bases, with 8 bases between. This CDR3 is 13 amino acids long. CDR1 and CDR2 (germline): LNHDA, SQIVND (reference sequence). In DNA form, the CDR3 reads TGTGCCAGTAGTATCAACAGAGACAATGAGCAGTTCTTC. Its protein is CASSINRDNEQFF. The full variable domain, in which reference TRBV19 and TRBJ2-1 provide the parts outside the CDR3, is DGGITQSPKYLFRKEGQNVTLSCEQNLNHDAMYWYRQDPGQGLRLIYYSQIVNDFQKGDIAEGYSVSREKKESFPLTVTSAQKNPTAFYLCASSINRDNEQFFGPGTRLTVL.

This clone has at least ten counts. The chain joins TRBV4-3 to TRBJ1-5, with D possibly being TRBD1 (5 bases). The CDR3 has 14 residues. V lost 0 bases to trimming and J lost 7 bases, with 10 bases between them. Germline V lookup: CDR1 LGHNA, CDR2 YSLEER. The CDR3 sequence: CASSQDPTVQPQHF. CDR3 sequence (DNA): TGCGCCAGCAGCCAAGATCCGACAGTCCAGCCCCAGCATTTT.